What follows is one T cell receptor beta chain and its context. The V gene end was trimmed by 1 base and the J gene end by 4 bases; junction bases not matched to a gene: 6. CDR1 SQVTM and CDR2 ANQGSEA come from the germline V gene. The CDR3 has 15 residues. The data stem from a study of blood T cell repertoires in COVID-19. The participants were between about 18 and 90 years old and came from some 25 US areas. Authors' methods: Researchers report that nucleated cell counts were estimated from reference gene primer amplification. TCRdb's copy holds only in-frame clones and misses some; the assay was immunoSEQ multiplex PCR. V, J and clone size derive from that table, while D and trimming were established from the DNA sequence. The sample consists of 350,000 to 400,000 clones, around 87% of them appearing once.

The rearrangement joins TRBV29-1 to TRBJ2-1, with 8 bases aligning to TRBD1. This sequence was found in a man in his forties or fifties in a cohort exposed to, infected with or recovered from COVID-19 (not recorded which). Material: PBMCs or T cells enriched from blood (not recorded which). For the CDR3, the DNA is TGCAGCGTTGAAGGCGGACAGGGCCTTTACAATGAGCAGTTCTTC. Translated: CSVEGGQGLYNEQFF.